This T cell receptor beta chain was sequenced for a study of radiotherapy plus CTLA-4 blockade in lung cancer. Study-level information: Among enrolled patients, about 18% responded and roughly 28% achieved disease control.

The CDR3 extends over 20 amino acids. V shed 0 bases and J 0 bases; nucleotides not matched to a gene: 14. Germline-derived CDR1 and CDR2 are SGHAT and FQNNGV. Sequencing used immunoSEQ multiplex PCR; TCRdb keeps in-frame clones, though not all of them. The data show fewer than 95,000 clones, under 90% seen once. Of note for this clone: Its antigen is still unknown.

Whole-study results and caveats: Reports state that early shifts in blood T cell clones, with interferon-beta, best predicted response.

The gene calls are TRBV11-2 and TRBJ2-3; 8 bases are a match to TRBD2. The material sequenced was peripheral blood, taken from a patient treated with radiotherapy plus ipilimumab. The receptor was derived from a human donor with non-small cell lung cancer who had stable disease on radiotherapy plus ipilimumab. The DNA of the CDR3 is TGTGCCAGCAGCTTAGATTCGGGGCTAGCGGGCGGATTTAGCACAGATACGCAGTATTTT. Its protein product is CASSLDSGLAGGFSTDTQYF.